These 26 T cell receptor beta chains originate from one sample sequenced in a study of blood T cell repertoires in COVID-19. Profiling relied on immunoSEQ multiplex PCR, and the TCRdb table lists in-frame clones only, not all of them. The sample records under 85,000 clones, around 83% being singletons. Specimen: peripheral blood. The receptors stem from a man older than 75 with active or convalescent COVID-19.

The rearrangement uses TRBV29-1 and TRBJ1-4; D uncertain. CDR1 is SQVTM and CDR2 is ANQGSEA in the germline V gene. The CDR3 contains 11 residues. Trimming took 7 bases from V and 5 from J, leaving 8 bases between them. The CDR3: CSGTLNEKLFF. The CDR3 nucleotides are TGCAGCGGGACTTTAAATGAAAAACTGTTTTTT.

The J gene is TRBJ1-2, the V gene TRBV5-4; possibly TRBD1 for D (5 bases). Germline V gene lookup returns CDR1 SGHNT and CDR2 YYREEE (reference sequence). Trimming stripped 4 bases from V and 4 bases from J, with 20 bases between. The CDR3 has 16 residues. The CDR3, as DNA: TGTGCCAGCAGCCCGACCCGTAGACAGCGGGGCTATGGCTACACCTTC. This translates into CASSPTRRQRGYGYTF.

As DNA, the CDR3 is TGTGCCAGCAGCCGGGGACTAGAAAGGTTCGGCACAGATACGCAGTATTTT. This sequence encodes CASSRGLERFGTDTQYF. The chain combines TRBV3-1 (or the pseudogene TRBV3-2) with TRBJ2-3; 8 nucleotides line up with TRBD2. The CDR3 spans 17 residues. Trimming took 4 bases from V and 1 from J; bases not matched to a gene: 10. Germline CDR1 and CDR2: LGHDT and YNNKEL (reference sequence).

The chain employs TRBV7-7 and TRBJ1-5, with a possible D match to TRBD1 (5 bases). In germline, CDR1 is SSHAT, CDR2 FNYEAQ (reference sequence). V lost 5 bases, J lost 3 bases, and 8 bases lay in between. The CDR3 runs 13 residues. The CDR3, as DNA: TGTGCCAGCAGCAAGGGGCCCAATCAGCCCCAGCATTTT. This translates into CASSKGPNQPQHF.

This chain uses TRBV21-1 with TRBJ2-2; whether TRBD1, the table's D call, matches the DNA was not checked. TRBV21-1 is described as a pseudogene. The CDR3 runs 17 residues. The CDR3 nucleotides are TGTGCCAGCAGCAAAACCGGGACAGAAACGAACACCGGGGAGCTGTTTTTT. This gives the protein CASSKTGTETNTGELFF.

This chain links TRBV15 with TRBJ1-3; D is unclear. From germline, CDR1 is LNHNV and CDR2 YYDKDF (reference sequence). Trimming removed 1 base at V and 0 bases at J, with 7 bases between. This CDR3 contains 15 residues. This CDR3 is CATSRGVSSGNTIYF. The CDR3, as DNA: TGTGCCACCAGCAGAGGAGTAAGCTCTGGAAACACCATATATTTT.

DNA for the CDR3: TGTGCCCGTCGCTCGCCCCGTTTCGGTGAGCAGTTCTTC. Translating it yields CARRSPRFGEQFF. The chain joins TRBV6-8 to TRBJ2-1; unclear D gene. Germline values: CDR1 MNHGY, CDR2 SAAAGT. V lost 11 bases and J 9 bases, leaving 20 bases between the germline ends. The CDR3 consists of 13 residues.

The CDR3 DNA reads TGTGCCAGTACCCCGAGCGGGAGCTCCTATAATTCACCCCTCCACTTT. It encodes CASTPSGSSYNSPLHF. The chain couples TRBV19 to TRBJ1-6, with D hard to call. V was pared by 7 bases and J by 0 bases, with 13 bases between. The CDR3 is 16 amino acids. Germline CDR1 and CDR2: LNHDA and SQIVND (reference sequence).

This clone was recorded only once. The V and J genes are TRBV30 and TRBJ2-2; TRBD1 matches 9 bases. Germline V gives CDR1 GTSNPN, CDR2 SVGIG (reference sequence). The junction had 6 bases not matched to a gene; V was cut back by 5 bases and J by 2 bases. This CDR3 is 15 amino acids long. The chain's CDR3 is CAWQQGAPNTGELFF. CDR3 sequence (DNA): TGTGCCTGGCAACAGGGGGCGCCTAACACCGGGGAGCTGTTTTTT.

This clone was observed at least ten times. The V call is TRBV7-9, the J call TRBJ2-1; the match to TRBD2 covers 8 bases. The CDR3 totals 16 residues. V was pared by 1 base and J by 7 bases, with 9 bases of the junction left unmatched. Germline V CDR1 and CDR2: SEHNR, FQNEAQ (reference sequence). Here the CDR3 reads CASSLGVGTSGNEQFF. Written as DNA, the CDR3 is TGTGCCAGCAGCTTAGGTGTTGGAACTAGCGGTAATGAGCAGTTCTTC.

V gene TRBV11-2 combines with J gene TRBJ2-2; TRBD1 is a possible D gene (5 bases). Germline assignment: CDR1 SGHAT and CDR2 FQNNGV. Trimming took 2 bases from V and 6 from J, leaving 10 bases between them. The CDR3 has 14 amino acids. CDR3 sequence: CASSLSRAAGELFF. The CDR3 DNA reads TGTGCCAGCAGCTTAAGCAGGGCGGCCGGGGAGCTGTTTTTT.

The V and J genes are TRBV19 and TRBJ2-2; 7 bases match TRBD1. Germline-derived CDR1 and CDR2 are LNHDA and SQIVND (reference sequence). The V segment lost 3 bases and the J segment 0 bases; nucleotides outside the gene matches: 13. The CDR3 spans 19 residues. CDR3 bases: TGTGCCAGTAGTATCTTAGGGGGCATTTTAGACACGAACACCGGGGAGCTGTTTTTT. This sequence encodes CASSILGGILDTNTGELFF.

The V gene is TRBV5-8, the J gene TRBJ2-5; D might be TRBD1 (5 bases). Germline CDR1 is SGHTS and CDR2 is YDEGEE. Trimming removed 4 bases from V and 6 bases from J, with 19 bases in between. The length of the CDR3 is 15 residues. Written as DNA, the CDR3 is TGTGCCAGCAGCCACAGGTTGCAGGCATTACAGACCCAGTACTTC. Translation gives CASSHRLQALQTQYF. The whole variable domain, filled in from reference TRBV5-8 and TRBJ2-5, reads EAGVTQSPTHLIKTRGQQATLRCSPISGHTSVYWYQQALGLGLQFLLWYDEGEERNRGNFPPRFSGRQFPNYSSELNVNALELEDSALYLCASSHRLQALQTQYFGPGTRLLVL.

The CDR3: CASSLEGTGPDTQYF. CDR3 nucleotide sequence: TGTGCCAGCAGCTTAGAAGGAACAGGTCCGGATACGCAGTATTTT. The chain employs TRBV11-2 and TRBJ2-3, with D possibly being TRBD1 (5 bases). The V gene lost 0 bases and the J gene lost 6 bases, with 13 bases spanning the gap. Germline assignment: CDR1 SGHAT and CDR2 FQNNGV. This CDR3 has 15 amino acids.

The rearrangement links TRBV6-6 to TRBJ1-1; TRBD1 might be the D (5 bases). This CDR3 has 15 residues. V lost 4 bases and J 3 bases, leaving 15 bases between the germline ends. CDR1 MNHNY and CDR2 SVGAGI come from the germline V gene (reference sequence). This CDR3 reads CASSSKTGGYTEAFF. CDR3 DNA sequence: TGTGCCAGCAGTTCGAAAACAGGCGGCTACACTGAAGCTTTCTTT.

V gene TRBV10-2 combines with J gene TRBJ2-3; TRBD2 agrees at 8 bases. V was clipped by 6 bases and J by 6 bases; unmatched bases: 8. CDR1 and CDR2 from the germline V gene are WSHSY and SAAADI. The CDR3 loop spans 14 amino acids. The CDR3 bases are TGCGCCAGCAGACAAGCGGGGGAATGGGATACGCAGTATTTT. Its translation: CASRQAGEWDTQYF.

The chain carries TRBV6-2 or TRBV6-3 and TRBJ2-1, with 7 bases lining up with TRBD2. CDR1 is MNHEY and CDR2 is SVGEGT in the germline V gene. The CDR3 extends over 17 amino acids. The J segment lost 1 base and the V segment lost 0 bases, leaving 6 bases of the junction unmatched. The CDR3 protein is CASSYSGLPNSYNEQFF. CDR3 DNA: TGTGCCAGCAGTTACTCGGGACTACCCAATTCCTACAATGAGCAGTTCTTC.

Of note for this clone: Other nucleotide sequences from this sample produce the same CDR3. V and J are TRBV11-2 and TRBJ2-1; 9 nucleotides line up with TRBD2. Germline CDR1 SGHAT, CDR2 FQNNGV. J lost 4 bases, V lost 2 bases, and 3 bases had no gene match. The CDR3 has 15 amino acids. CDR3 loop: CASSLLAGVYNEQFF. CDR3 DNA sequence: TGTGCCAGCAGCTTATTAGCGGGGGTATACAATGAGCAGTTCTTC. Full variable domain (missing parts from reference TRBV11-2 and TRBJ2-1): EAGVAQSPRYKIIEKRQSVAFWCNPISGHATLYWYQQILGQGPKLLIQFQNNGVVDDSQLPKDRFSAERLKGVDSTLKIQPAKLEDSAVYLCASSLLAGVYNEQFFGPGTRLTVL.

This clone was observed a single time. The CDR3 here is CASSVVGGGVGNTIYF. In DNA form, the CDR3 reads TGTGCCAGCAGCGTAGTCGGAGGGGGCGTTGGAAACACCATATATTTT. This chain joins TRBV9 and TRBJ1-3, with TRBD1 matching 7 bases. J gave up 3 bases and V 0 bases, and 6 bases lay outside the gene matches. The CDR3 is 16 amino acids. The germline V gene encodes CDR1 SGDLS and CDR2 YYNGEE.

V and J are TRBV18 and TRBJ2-2, with TRBD1 matching over 8 bases. The trim removed 5 bases at V and 4 bases at J, leaving 12 bases unmatched. Germline CDR1 KGHSH, CDR2 LQKENI. The CDR3 totals 17 residues. This CDR3 is CASSSSQSQGATGELFF. CDR3 bases: TGTGCCAGCTCATCAAGCCAAAGTCAGGGGGCCACCGGGGAGCTGTTTTTT.

This chain joins TRBV28 and TRBJ2-3; D is unclear. From germline, CDR1 is MDHEN and CDR2 SYDVKM. V was pared by 6 bases and J by 0 bases, with 16 bases between. The length of the CDR3 is 16 residues. The DNA for the CDR3 is TGTGCCAGCAGGTCGCCTTCAGCGTCGAGCACAGATACGCAGTATTTT. This encodes CASRSPSASSTDTQYF.

This rearrangement joins TRBV9 to TRBJ1-2, with D tentatively TRBD1 (5 bases). The CDR3 covers 12 residues. Germline-derived CDR1 and CDR2 are SGDLS and YYNGEE. V was trimmed by 4 bases and J by 8 bases, leaving 12 bases between them. Here the CDR3 DNA reads TGTGCCAGCAGCCCCGGGGGGAGGGGCTACACCTTC. Translation gives CASSPGGRGYTF.

This clone appeared a single time. The J gene is TRBJ1-6, the V gene TRBV5-1; no reliable D call. In germline, CDR1 is SGHRS, CDR2 YFSETQ. This CDR3 spans 14 amino acids. V lost 1 base and J 3 bases, leaving 5 bases between the germline ends. The CDR3 region is CASSLTFYNSPLHF. In nucleotides, the CDR3 is TGCGCCAGCAGCTTGACTTTCTATAATTCACCCCTCCACTTT.

This rearrangement joins TRBV5-4 to TRBJ2-1; 8 nucleotides agree with TRBD1. From germline, CDR1 is SGHNT and CDR2 YYREEE (reference sequence). Germline trimming cut 6 bases from V and 6 bases from J; bases unmatched to any gene: 8. This CDR3 has 14 amino acids. This chain's CDR3 is CASKGQGGPNEQFF. CDR3 nucleotides: TGTGCCAGCAAAGGACAGGGCGGGCCCAATGAGCAGTTCTTC.

CDR3 sequence (DNA): TGTGCCAGCAGTTTCTATATGACAGGGGGTTTTGGCTACACCTTC. This sequence encodes CASSFYMTGGFGYTF. The chain combines TRBV27 with TRBJ1-2; TRBD1 agrees at 9 bases. V trimming: 3 bases; J trimming: 7 bases; junction bases outside the gene matches: 9. From germline, CDR1 is MNHEY and CDR2 SMNVEV (reference sequence). This CDR3 spans 15 amino acids.

V is TRBV5-1 and J is TRBJ2-3, with D possibly matching TRBD1 (6 bases). The germline V gene encodes CDR1 SGHRS and CDR2 YFSETQ. Trimming cost V 6 bases and J 5 bases, with 22 bases left between them. CDR3 length: 16 residues. CDR3 protein: CASTSGTPPAGDTQYF. DNA for the CDR3: TGCGCCAGCACCTCCGGGACACCTCCCGCAGGAGATACGCAGTATTTT.